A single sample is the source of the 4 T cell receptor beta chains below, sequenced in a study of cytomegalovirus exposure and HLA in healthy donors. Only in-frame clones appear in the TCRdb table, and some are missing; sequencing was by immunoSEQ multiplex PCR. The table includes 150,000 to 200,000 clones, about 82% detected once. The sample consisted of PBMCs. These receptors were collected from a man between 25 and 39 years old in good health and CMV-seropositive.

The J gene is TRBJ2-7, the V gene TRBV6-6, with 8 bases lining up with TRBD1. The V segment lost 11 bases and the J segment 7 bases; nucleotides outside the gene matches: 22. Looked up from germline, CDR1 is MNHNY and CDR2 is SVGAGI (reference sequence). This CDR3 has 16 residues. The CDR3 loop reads CAARSGWGRGLGEQYF. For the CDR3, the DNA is TGTGCCGCACGTTCCGGGTGGGGCAGGGGGCTGGGTGAGCAGTACTTC.

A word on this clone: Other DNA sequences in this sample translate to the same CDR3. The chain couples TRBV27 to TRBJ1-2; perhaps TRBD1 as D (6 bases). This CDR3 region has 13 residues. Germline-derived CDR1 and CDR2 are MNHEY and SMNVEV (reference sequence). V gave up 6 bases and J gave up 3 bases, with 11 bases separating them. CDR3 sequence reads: CASSLKGDYGYTF. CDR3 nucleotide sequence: TGTGCCAGCAGCCTCAAGGGGGACTATGGCTACACCTTC.

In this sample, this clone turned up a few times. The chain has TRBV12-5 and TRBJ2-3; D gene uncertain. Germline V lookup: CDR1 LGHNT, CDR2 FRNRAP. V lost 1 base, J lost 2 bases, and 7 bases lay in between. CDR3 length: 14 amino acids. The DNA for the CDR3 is TGTGCTAGTGGTTTGGGACGGGTCACAGATACGCAGTATTTT. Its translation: CASGLGRVTDTQYF.

The CDR3 reads CASSPTGFSGNTIYF. In DNA, the CDR3 is TGTGCCAGTAGTCCGACAGGTTTCTCTGGAAACACCATATATTTT. The rearrangement uses TRBV19 and TRBJ1-3; D is perhaps TRBD1 (6 bases). Germline V gene lookup returns CDR1 LNHDA and CDR2 SQIVND (reference sequence). The ends were cut back, 5 bases at V and 0 bases at J, with 11 bases in the middle. CDR3 size: 15 residues. The complete variable domain, with remaining parts taken from reference TRBV19 and TRBJ1-3, reads DGGITQSPKYLFRKEGQNVTLSCEQNLNHDAMYWYRQDPGQGLRLIYYSQIVNDFQKGDIAEGYSVSREKKESFPLTVTSAQKNPTAFYLCASSPTGFSGNTIYFGEGSWLTVV.